This T cell receptor (beta chain) emerged from a study of T cells in narcolepsy. V shed 7 bases and J shed 10 bases, with 23 bases lying between them. The germline CDR1 and CDR2 sequences are SEHNR and FQNEAQ (reference sequence). This CDR3 region has 16 residues. Method: immunoSEQ multiplex PCR; TCRdb's copy keeps in-frame clones and lacks some. The repertoire holds about 26,000 clones, with roughly 80% as singletons. The sequenced sample was memory (CD45RA-) CD4+ T cells from blood. The chain carries TRBV7-9 and TRBJ1-6; D may be TRBD1 (5 bases). The receptor was derived from a human donor in good health. The CDR3 nucleotides are TGTGCCAGCACCTCCATAGGGAGGGGAGTTGGATCACCCCTCCACTTT. Amino acid sequence: CASTSIGRGVGSPLHF. The whole variable domain, remainder taken from reference TRBV7-9 and TRBJ1-6, is DTGVSQNPRHKITKRGQNVTFRCDPISEHNRLYWYRQTLGQGPEFLTYFQNEAQLEKSRLLSDRFSAERPKGSFSTLEIQRTEQGDSAMYLCASTSIGRGVGSPLHFGNGTRLTVT.